This TCR beta chain emerged from a study of cytomegalovirus exposure and HLA in healthy donors. The table lists this clone with a count of one. PCR employed 60 Vbeta and 13 Jbeta primers. Measured with immunoSEQ multiplex PCR; TCRdb has only the in-frame clones, and not every one. The table records some 110,000 clones, approximately 78% of them present only once. Germline CDR1 and CDR2: SGHAT and FQNNGV. Trimming took 2 bases from V and 0 from J, leaving 14 bases between them. The CDR3 has 18 residues. Source material: PBMCs. The J gene is TRBJ2-6, the V gene TRBV11-2; possible D gene TRBD2, 5 bases. The TCR was taken from a woman in her thirties or forties in good health and CMV-seronegative. The CDR3 region is CASSLFGLPDSGANVLTF. CDR3 nucleotide sequence: TGTGCCAGCAGCTTATTCGGACTCCCGGACTCTGGGGCCAACGTCCTGACTTTC.